The 23 T cell receptor beta chains presented below share a single source sample, sequenced in a study of beta chain features in type 1 diabetes. General study results and limits: In all four CD4+ subsets, TCRB CDR3 length was significantly, moderately reduced in type 1 diabetes.

Antigens of these TCRs are unknown. Every bit of the isolated RNA underwent reverse transcription, so sequencing read expressed TCRB transcripts. Assay used: immunoSEQ multiplex PCR; TCRdb lists only in-frame clones, some missing. The sample has 250,000 or so clones; roughly 21% are singletons. Sequenced material: naive CD4+ T cells from blood. Source of these receptors: a woman between 35 and 50 years old with type 1 diabetes.

The J gene is TRBJ2-1, the V gene TRBV4-1, with a tentative D call TRBD2 (6 bases). V was shortened by 0 bases and J by 2 bases, with 11 bases between the two germline ends. The CDR3 sequence is 16 residues long. Germline CDR1 MGHRA, CDR2 YSYEKL. CDR3 loop: CASSQDRGGPYNEQFF. DNA of the CDR3: TGCGCCAGCAGCCAAGATCGGGGAGGTCCCTACAATGAGCAGTTCTTC.

This clone has only a few counts. The gene calls are TRBV7-9 and TRBJ2-1, with 11 bases identical to TRBD2. Unmatched junction bases numbered 14, after V lost 5 bases and J lost 2 bases. Germline V gives CDR1 SEHNR, CDR2 FQNEAQ (reference sequence). The CDR3 extends over 19 amino acids. The CDR3 region is CASSRDGVAGGQPYNEQFF. In DNA form, the CDR3 reads TGTGCCAGCAGCCGAGATGGGGTAGCGGGAGGGCAGCCCTACAATGAGCAGTTCTTC.

In this sample, this clone turned up a few times. This sequence joins TRBV28 and TRBJ2-1; the D is unclear. V was cut by 7 bases and J by 5 bases, with 6 bases left in between. This CDR3 comprises 11 residues. Germline V gene sequence: CDR1 MDHEN, CDR2 SYDVKM. The CDR3: CASTVDNEQFF. In DNA, the CDR3 is TGTGCCAGCACAGTTGACAATGAGCAGTTCTTC.

This sequence joins TRBV5-1 and TRBJ1-4; 11 bases line up with TRBD1. The CDR3 totals 15 residues. Germline trimming cut 4 bases from V and 7 bases from J; bases unmatched to any gene: 6. Per germline, CDR1 SGHRS and CDR2 YFSETQ. This CDR3 reads CASSTGQGAVEKLFF. DNA for the CDR3: TGCGCCAGCAGCACCGGACAGGGGGCGGTTGAAAAACTGTTTTTT.

The chain combines TRBV4-1 with TRBJ1-5, with D hard to call. Germline loops: CDR1 MGHRA, CDR2 YSYEKL. This CDR3 is built from 13 residues. Trimming took off 0 bases at V and 6 bases at J, with 6 bases between the two ends. In DNA form, the CDR3 reads TGCGCCAGCAGCCAAGATGTCGGTCAGCCCCAGCATTTT. Translation gives CASSQDVGQPQHF.

In its sample, this clone was seen a few times. Here the CDR3 reads CASRGTRGTGELFF. CDR3 in DNA: TGTGCCAGCAGGGGGACTAGAGGGACCGGGGAGCTGTTTTTT. The genes are TRBV6-6 and TRBJ2-2; 8 positions agree with TRBD2. Unmatched junction bases numbered 5, after V lost 6 bases and J lost 5 bases. The CDR3 spans 14 residues. Germline loops: CDR1 MNHNY, CDR2 SVGAGI (reference sequence).

This clone was seen a handful of times. V is TRBV18 and J is TRBJ1-5; tentatively, D is TRBD1 (5 bases). CDR3 size: 13 residues. Trimming stripped 3 bases from V and 5 bases from J, with 8 bases between. The V gene's germline CDR1 is KGHSH and CDR2 LQKENI. CDR3 sequence: CASSPVGDQPQHF. The DNA of the CDR3 is TGTGCCAGCTCACCGGTAGGGGATCAGCCCCAGCATTTT. Based on the CDR3 plus reference TRBV18 and TRBJ1-5, the full variable domain is NAGVMQNPRHLVRRRGQEARLRCSPMKGHSHVYWYRQLPEEGLKFMVYLQKENIIDESGMPKERFSAEFPKEGPSILRIQQVVRGDSAAYFCASSPVGDQPQHFGDGTRLSIL.

This clone was seen a few times. J is TRBJ2-7 and V is TRBV14; 8 bases agree with TRBD1. This CDR3 comprises 15 residues. CDR1 and CDR2 from the germline V gene are SGHDN and FVKESK. V was pared by 1 base and J by 6 bases, with 8 bases of the junction left unmatched. The CDR3 loop reads CASSQVAGGSGEQYF. The CDR3 bases are TGTGCCAGCAGCCAAGTTGCAGGGGGCTCGGGCGAGCAGTACTTC.

The CDR3 DNA follows: TGTGCCAGCAGCCTAGGGGGGGGCGAGGTCACTGAAGCTTTCTTT. Translating gives CASSLGGGEVTEAFF. The V gene is TRBV4-2, the J gene TRBJ1-1; possible D gene TRBD1, 6 bases. CDR3 length equals 15 residues. With 4 bases removed from V and 4 bases from J, the gap between germline ends came to 16 bases. Germline V gene data show CDR1 as LGHNA and CDR2 as YNFKEQ.

This clone was observed a few times. CDR3 region: CASKQVAGANVLTF. CDR3 nucleotide sequence: TGCGCCAGCAAACAGGTAGCTGGGGCCAACGTCCTGACTTTC. The V gene is TRBV5-1, the J gene TRBJ2-6, with D possibly being TRBD1 (5 bases). Germline V gene data show CDR1 as SGHRS and CDR2 as YFSETQ. The CDR3 has 14 residues. The V end was cut by 6 bases, the J end by 2 bases, with 9 bases between.

The chain recombines TRBV4-1 with TRBJ2-3, with 8 bases identical to TRBD2. CDR3 length equals 15 residues. The V gene end was trimmed by 1 base and the J gene end by 8 bases; junction bases not matched to a gene: 8. Germline V CDR1 and CDR2: MGHRA, YSYEKL. CDR3 in amino acids: CASSQVPGGPGTQYF. For the CDR3, the DNA is TGCGCCAGCAGCCAAGTGCCGGGGGGGCCCGGTACGCAGTATTTT.

The chain combines TRBV10-3 with TRBJ1-6, with D possibly TRBD1 on 5 matching bases. The length of the CDR3 is 15 residues. Trimming left V 8 bases short and J 2 bases short, with 13 bases between. Germline-derived CDR1 and CDR2 are ENHRY and SYGVKD. The CDR3 coding sequence is TGTGCCATCGCGCTGGGGCAGACCTATAATTCACCCCTCCACTTT. This translates into CAIALGQTYNSPLHF.

This clone was picked up a small number of times. This chain joins TRBV11-1 and TRBJ2-3; 7 nucleotides align to TRBD2. Germline assignment: CDR1 SGHAT and CDR2 FQDESV (reference sequence). The CDR3 consists of 14 residues. V lost 1 base, J lost 7 bases, and 5 bases stayed unmatched. The CDR3 nucleotides are TGTGCCAGCAGCTTAGGTCCGGGAGGTTATACGCAGTATTTT. This encodes CASSLGPGGYTQYF.

This clone was seen a few times. V gene TRBV7-3 combines with J gene TRBJ1-1; D perhaps matches TRBD1 (5 bases). Germline V gives CDR1 SGHTA, CDR2 FQGTGA. The CDR3 length is 16 residues. Trimming cost V 5 bases and J 0 bases, with 16 bases left between them. The CDR3: CASSRSGRFMNTEAFF. CDR3 sequence (DNA): TGTGCCAGCAGCAGGTCAGGGCGATTCATGAACACTGAAGCTTTCTTT.

This clone was observed a handful of times. The rearrangement joins TRBV12-5 to TRBJ1-2; D is perhaps TRBD1 (6 bases). The ends were cut back, 1 base at V and 2 bases at J, with 14 bases in the middle. Germline assignment: CDR1 LGHNT and CDR2 FRNRAP. This CDR3 has 16 residues. CDR3 amino acids: CASGLAGPQGNYGYTF. DNA for the CDR3: TGTGCTAGTGGTTTGGCAGGTCCCCAGGGGAACTATGGCTACACCTTC.

This clone came up a few times. A read error may account for a junction end that differs from germline. CDR3 sequence reads: CSVSDNEQFF. CDR3 bases: TGCAGTGTCTCCGACAATGAGCAGTTCTTC. This rearrangement joins TRBV20-1 to TRBJ2-1; no clear D gene. Germline V gene sequence: CDR1 DFQATT, CDR2 SNEGSKA (reference sequence). The CDR3 is 10 residues long.

The chain uses TRBV2 and TRBJ2-3; TRBD2 might be the D (5 bases). This CDR3 comprises 14 residues. Looked up from germline, CDR1 is SNHLY and CDR2 is FYNNEI. The V end lost 11 bases, the J end lost 0 bases, and 15 bases lay between the germline ends. The CDR3 spells CASRGLASTDTQYF. CDR3 in DNA: TGTGCCTCCCGCGGGCTCGCTAGCACAGATACGCAGTATTTT.

V usage is TRBV30 and J usage is TRBJ2-7; 9 bases match TRBD1. J was trimmed by 2 bases and V by 3 bases; bases with no gene match: 5. The CDR3 extends over 14 amino acids. Germline V gene sequence: CDR1 GTSNPN, CDR2 SVGIG (reference sequence). The CDR3, as DNA: TGTGCCTGGAGGGGGACAGGGCATCCCTACGAGCAGTACTTC. Amino acids: CAWRGTGHPYEQYF.

This clone has just a few counts. This sequence joins TRBV5-4 and TRBJ1-1; weak D call: TRBD1 (6 bases). Germline assignment: CDR1 SGHNT and CDR2 YYREEE (reference sequence). The CDR3 loop spans 15 amino acids. The V and J ends lost 1 base and 1 base respectively, with 11 bases between them. In nucleotides, the CDR3 is TGTGCCAGCAGCTTGACGGGGGGCGCGAACACTGAAGCTTTCTTT. It encodes CASSLTGGANTEAFF.

The V gene is TRBV30, the J gene TRBJ1-2; 9 nucleotides agree with TRBD1. Germline loops: CDR1 GTSNPN, CDR2 SVGIG (reference sequence). CDR3 size: 14 residues. J gave up 8 bases and V 0 bases, and 7 bases lay outside the gene matches. The CDR3 here is CAWSVLGTGKGYTF. CDR3 DNA sequence: TGTGCCTGGAGTGTACTTGGGACAGGGAAAGGCTACACCTTC.

V gene TRBV7-9 combines with J gene TRBJ2-7, with 7 bases that match TRBD2. Germline V CDR1 and CDR2: SEHNR, FQNEAQ (reference sequence). V lost 3 bases, J lost 2 bases, and 7 bases stayed unmatched. The CDR3 covers 15 residues. The CDR3 DNA sequence: TGTGCCAGCAGCTTGGGAGGGGATAGTACCTACGAGCAGTACTTC. Translation gives CASSLGGDSTYEQYF. Full variable domain (remainder filled in from reference TRBV7-9 and TRBJ2-7): DTGVSQNPRHKITKRGQNVTFRCDPISEHNRLYWYRQTLGQGPEFLTYFQNEAQLEKSRLLSDRFSAERPKGSFSTLEIQRTEQGDSAMYLCASSLGGDSTYEQYFGPGTRLTVT.

The chain has TRBV7-3 and TRBJ2-6; D might be TRBD1 (5 bases). Germline CDR1 SGHTA, CDR2 FQGTGA. Trimming removed 6 bases at V and 0 bases at J, with 12 bases between. This CDR3 spans 16 amino acids. As DNA, the CDR3 is TGTGCCAGCAGGCCCCGACAGAGCTCTGGGGCCAACGTCCTGACTTTC. As protein: CASRPRQSSGANVLTF.

This clone was seen a few times. The V gene is TRBV5-1, the J gene TRBJ1-2; the D gene is possibly TRBD1 (6 bases). The V gene lost 4 bases and the J gene lost 2 bases, with 9 bases spanning the gap. CDR1 is SGHRS and CDR2 is YFSETQ in the germline V gene. The CDR3 has 13 amino acids. CDR3 loop: CASSQDSNYGYTF. CDR3 DNA sequence: TGCGCCAGCAGCCAGGACAGCAACTATGGCTACACCTTC.